Listed here are 21 T cell receptor beta chains from one sample, sequenced in a study of control samples from healthy donors and cancer patients. TCRdb's table, derived via immunoSEQ multiplex PCR, lists solely in-frame clones and lacks some. Of over 10,000 clones detected, about 75% appear once; the ten largest clones hold approximately 8.9%. Sequencing was carried out using formalin-fixed, paraffin-embedded tissue. The receptor source for this set is a male donor with melanoma.

The chain has TRBV19 and TRBJ1-3; a possible D gene is TRBD1 (5 bases). This CDR3 is built from 14 residues. V lost 6 bases and J 5 bases, leaving 14 bases between the germline ends. Per germline, CDR1 LNHDA and CDR2 SQIVND (reference sequence). The CDR3 bases are TGTGCCAGTAGAGATGCGGGGGATAGAAACACCATATATTTT. It is translated as CASRDAGDRNTIYF.

This clone has a handful of counts. The chain is built from TRBV24-1 and TRBJ1-5; possible D gene TRBD1, 5 bases. This CDR3 spans 14 amino acids. Germline-derived CDR1 and CDR2 are KGHDR and SFDVKD. V lost 7 bases, J lost 0 bases, and 9 bases lay in between. DNA for the CDR3: TGTGCCACCAGGGGGGTTTATAGCAATCAGCCCCAGCATTTT. Its protein is CATRGVYSNQPQHF.

This chain connects TRBV9 to TRBJ2-7; the D is unclear. The length of the CDR3 is 14 residues. V lost 0 bases and J lost 0, with 7 bases in between. CDR1 and CDR2 (germline): SGDLS, YYNGEE. CDR3 protein: CASSVGVSSYEQYF. The CDR3 region has the DNA TGTGCCAGCAGCGTAGGAGTGAGCTCCTACGAGCAGTACTTC.

V usage is TRBV6-7 and J usage is TRBJ1-1, with 7 bases lining up with TRBD1. TRBV6-7 counts as an open reading frame of uncertain function. This CDR3 has 13 amino acids. V was pared by 6 bases and J by 7 bases, with 8 bases of the junction left unmatched. CDR3 protein: CASSLGQDIEAFF. The CDR3 nucleotides are TGTGCCAGCAGCCTAGGACAGGATATTGAAGCTTTCTTT.

The chain combines TRBV27 with TRBJ1-6; D is uncertain. The CDR3 loop spans 14 amino acids. Between the trimmed V and J ends, which lost 0 bases and 10 bases, there was a span of 10 bases. Per germline, CDR1 MNHEY and CDR2 SMNVEV (reference sequence). CDR3 loop: CASSLSLGWSPLHF. The CDR3 DNA sequence: TGTGCCAGCAGTTTATCTCTAGGTTGGTCACCCCTCCACTTT.

This clone was recorded a few times. In the same sample, other DNA sequences code for this CDR3. The V gene is TRBV11-3, the J gene TRBJ2-2, with D perhaps being TRBD1 or TRBD2 (5 bases each). Looked up from germline, CDR1 is SGHNT and CDR2 is YENEEA. The CDR3 is 15 amino acids. Trimming removed 5 bases from V and 5 bases from J, with 15 bases in between. Here the CDR3 reads CASSPRRGATGELFF. The CDR3 DNA reads as TGTGCCAGCAGCCCGAGGAGAGGGGCGACCGGGGAGCTGTTTTTT.

The chain employs TRBV12-3 or TRBV12-4 and TRBJ1-2; D is ambiguous. Trimming pared 3 bases from V and 2 bases from J, leaving 7 bases between. The CDR3 sequence is 13 residues long. The CDR3 protein is CASSFPQNYGYTF. The CDR3, as DNA: TGTGCCAGCAGTTTCCCACAAAACTATGGCTACACCTTC.

This chain joins TRBV7-9 and TRBJ2-1; possibly TRBD2 for D (5 bases). The V end was cut by 5 bases, the J end by 1 base, with 21 bases between. Germline lookup yields CDR1 SEHNR and CDR2 FQNEAQ (reference sequence). CDR3 length: 18 amino acids. As DNA, the CDR3 is TGTGCCAGCAGCCAAAGCGGATCTACTTGGGCATCCTACAATGAGCAGTTCTTC. It yields the protein CASSQSGSTWASYNEQFF. Using reference TRBV7-9 and TRBJ2-1 for the parts outside the CDR3, the full variable domain is DTGVSQNPRHKITKRGQNVTFRCDPISEHNRLYWYRQTLGQGPEFLTYFQNEAQLEKSRLLSDRFSAERPKGSFSTLEIQRTEQGDSAMYLCASSQSGSTWASYNEQFFGPGTRLTVL.

This clone was recorded only once. The V call is TRBV24-1, the J call TRBJ2-5, with D possibly being TRBD2 (6 bases). V lost 3 bases and J lost 5, with 12 bases in between. Germline V gene sequence: CDR1 KGHDR, CDR2 SFDVKD. This CDR3 spans 14 amino acids. This chain's CDR3 is CATSDTTSTETQYF. The CDR3 DNA is TGTGCCACCAGTGATACAACTAGCACGGAGACCCAGTACTTC.

The CDR3 sequence: CASTFGTGGFRGGELFF. CDR3 bases: TGTGCCAGTACCTTTGGGACAGGGGGCTTTCGGGGCGGGGAGCTGTTTTTT. This chain joins TRBV19 and TRBJ2-2; 12 bases align to TRBD1. Germline V gene data show CDR1 as LNHDA and CDR2 as SQIVND (reference sequence). The V gene end was trimmed by 7 bases and the J gene end by 7 bases; junction bases not matched to a gene: 13. CDR3 length: 17 amino acids.

This clone appeared a few times. The chain joins TRBV6-1 to TRBJ2-3; TRBD2 might be the D (6 bases). There are 15 residues in the CDR3. V dropped 3 bases and J dropped 6 bases, with 16 bases sitting between them. CDR1 and CDR2 from the germline V gene are MNHNS and SASEGT. The CDR3 spells CASSETRGGRDTQYF. In DNA form, the CDR3 reads TGTGCCAGCAGTGAGACGCGGGGAGGTCGGGATACGCAGTATTTT.

To note about this clone: A junction end diverges from the germline sequence, so it may reflect a read error. The sample has other DNA sequences that encode this CDR3 too. The chain is built from TRBV4-3 and TRBJ2-5; D could derive from TRBD1 or TRBD2 (5 bases each). Germline lookup yields CDR1 LGHNA and CDR2 YSLEER. This CDR3 has 14 amino acids. In DNA, the CDR3 is TGCGCCAGTAGCCAAGGGGACGGGGACGAGACCCAGTACTTC. It is translated as CASSQGDGDETQYF.

The CDR3 protein is CASSTSEETQYF. The CDR3 DNA is TGTGCCAGCAGTACTAGCGAAGAGACCCAGTACTTC. This chain joins TRBV7-2 and TRBJ2-5; 7 nucleotides align to TRBD2. Per the germline V gene, CDR1 is SGHTA and CDR2 is FQGNSA. V lost 6 bases and J lost 3; bases outside the gene matches: 1. The CDR3 is 12 amino acids. The complete variable domain, with remaining parts taken from reference TRBV7-2 and TRBJ2-5, reads GAGVSQSPSNKVTEKGKDVELRCDPISGHTALYWYRQSLGQGLEFLIYFQGNSAPDKSGLPSDRFSAERTGGSVSTLTIQRTQQEDSAVYLCASSTSEETQYFGPGTRLLVL.

The V call is TRBV5-1, the J call TRBJ2-7, with TRBD1 identical over 7 bases. Germline CDR1 SGHRS, CDR2 YFSETQ. Unmatched junction bases numbered 12, after V lost 4 bases and J lost 5 bases. The CDR3 covers 15 residues. In DNA, the CDR3 is TGCGCCAGCAGCCGGGCCTGGACAGGCGCCCACGAGCAGTACTTC. Translated: CASSRAWTGAHEQYF.

In DNA form, the CDR3 reads TGTGCCAGCAGGTCCCCGTGGGGGCAAGGCTACACCTTC. Translation: CASRSPWGQGYTF. V usage is TRBV6-5 and J usage is TRBJ1-2; possibly TRBD1 for D (6 bases). Trimming stripped 6 bases from V and 8 bases from J, with 16 bases between. The V gene's germline CDR1 is MNHEY and CDR2 SVGAGI. The CDR3 runs 13 residues.

The chain couples TRBV29-1 to TRBJ2-3; 14 positions match TRBD2. The junction had 9 bases not matched to a gene; V was cut back by 6 bases and J by 7 bases. Germline CDR1 SQVTM, CDR2 ANQGSEA. The CDR3 extends over 15 amino acids. The CDR3 DNA sequence: TGCAGCGTCCCAAGACTAGCGGGGGGGCCGAATACGCAGTATTTT. It encodes CSVPRLAGGPNTQYF.

This clone occurred a few times. V usage is TRBV4-2 and J usage is TRBJ1-2, with D perhaps TRBD1 (6 bases). CDR1 is LGHNA and CDR2 is YNFKEQ in the germline V gene. This CDR3 is 13 amino acids long. V lost 3 bases to trimming and J lost 4 bases, with 9 bases between them. This chain's CDR3 is CASSQRGFYGYTF. As DNA, the CDR3 is TGTGCCAGCAGCCAGAGGGGGTTCTATGGCTACACCTTC.

V usage is TRBV19 and J usage is TRBJ1-5; D is undetermined. V was pared by 6 bases and J by 0 bases, with 3 bases between. CDR3 length equals 12 residues. Germline CDR1 reads LNHDA; CDR2 reads SQIVND (reference sequence). Here the CDR3 reads CASRISNQPQHF. In DNA, the CDR3 is TGTGCCAGTAGGATTAGCAATCAGCCCCAGCATTTT.

This clone turned up a few times. The chain employs TRBV4-3 and TRBJ2-3; D might be TRBD1 (6 bases). The CDR3 has 15 amino acids. Germline CDR1 and CDR2: LGHNA and YSLEER. V was shortened by 3 bases and J by 2 bases, with 12 bases between the two germline ends. The CDR3 region is CASSQGTSDTDTQYF. CDR3 nucleotides: TGCGCCAGCAGCCAGGGGACATCAGACACAGATACGCAGTATTTT.

Only a few counts were recorded for this clone. J is TRBJ2-2 and V is TRBV5-1, with 9 bases aligning to TRBD1. The germline gives CDR1 SGHRS, CDR2 YFSETQ. This CDR3 contains 16 residues. Trimming at V came to 4 bases and at J to 4 bases, leaving 8 bases not matched to a gene. The CDR3 here is CASSVIQGAGTGELFF. CDR3 sequence (DNA): TGCGCCAGCAGCGTTATACAGGGGGCGGGCACCGGGGAGCTGTTTTTT.

The count of this clone is one. Compared with germline, one end of the junction differs, possibly owing to a read error. This chain joins TRBV7-9 and TRBJ1-1; D is possibly TRBD1 (5 bases). CDR1 and CDR2 from the germline V gene are SEHNR and FQNEAQ (reference sequence). The CDR3 contains 15 residues. The CDR3 loop is CASNLFFPGRTEAFF. CDR3 DNA sequence: TGTGCCAGCAACTTATTTTTCCCAGGGCGCACTGAAGCTTTCTTT.